Listed below are T cell receptor beta chains from one sample, sequenced in a study of post-analysis software for immune sequencing data. TCRdb used MiXCR to reprocess the PCR reads, holding one entry per CDR3 protein. The repertoire includes about 770,000 distinct CDR3 sequences, about 43% of them detected once, and roughly 5.2% sits in the top ten. Sequencing used blood. These receptors were collected from a girl between 10 and 17 years old with multiple sclerosis. Each CDR3 is given with its conserved first and last residue. A D gene is named only where the DNA matches it firmly. Size values are once, few and many counts, or a class for expanded clones, and some rows have none.

V gene,D gene,clone size,J gene,CDR3 protein,CDR3 DNA
TRBV5-1,TRBD2,few,TRBJ2-5,CASSLGVVTSGEEQYF,TGCGCCAGCAGCTTGGGCGTGGTGACTAGCGGAGAGGAGCAGTACTTC
TRBV20-1,TRBD2,few,TRBJ2-7,CSASTSLAETYEQYF,TGCAGTGCTAGTACCTCGCTAGCGGAGACCTACGAGCAGTACTTC
TRBV27,-,-,TRBJ1-2,CASSLPVGGGREEGYTF,TGTGCCAGCAGTTTACCTGTCGGGGGGGGCCGGGAGGAAGGCTACACCTTC
TRBV27,-,-,TRBJ2-3,CASRFGFTDTQYF,TGTGCCAGCAGATTCGGGTTCACAGATACGCAGTATTTT
TRBV4-2,TRBD2,-,TRBJ2-7,CASSQRTSGRVHEQYF,TGTGCCAGCAGCCAAAGGACTAGCGGGAGAGTCCACGAGCAGTACTTC
TRBV28,-,-,TRBJ2-6,CASSLDTHAGFAGANVLTF,TGTGCCAGCAGTTTGGATACCCACGCTGGCTTTGCTGGGGCCAACGTCCTGACTTTC
TRBV18,-,few,TRBJ2-5,CASSPWGHMAQETQYF,TGTGCCAGCTCACCTTGGGGACATATGGCACAAGAGACCCAGTACTTC
TRBV20-1,TRBD1,-,TRBJ2-7,CSARDIRTGKEQYF,TGCAGTGCTAGAGATATAAGGACAGGGAAAGAGCAGTACTTC
TRBV7-9,-,once,TRBJ2-7,CASSLQMGDLEQYF,TGTGCCAGCAGCTTACAAATGGGGGACCTCGAGCAGTACTTC
TRBV20-1,-,-,TRBJ2-6,CSAQNHDRRRGANVLTF,TGCAGTGCTCAGAACCATGACCGCCGTCGGGGGGCCAACGTCCTGACTTTC
TRBV29-1,-,many,TRBJ2-5,CSVGNPRETQYF,TGCAGCGTTGGTAACCCAAGGGAGACCCAGTACTTC
TRBV6-6,-,few,TRBJ1-2,CASSQYYGYTF,TGTGCCAGCAGCCAGTACTATGGCTACACCTTC
TRBV27,-,-,TRBJ2-7,CASQNSRGLHEQYF,TGTGCCAGCCAAAATTCCAGGGGCTTACATGAGCAGTACTTC
TRBV5-1,TRBD1,few,TRBJ1-2,CASSKGTGEYYGYTF,TGCGCCAGCAGCAAAGGGACAGGGGAATACTATGGCTACACCTTC
TRBV28,TRBD1,-,TRBJ1-4,CASSLWTGFNEKLFF,TGTGCCAGCAGTTTATGGACAGGGTTCAACGAAAAACTGTTTTTT
TRBV27,-,few,TRBJ2-7,CAGACEQYF,TGTGCCGGGGCCTGCGAGCAGTACTTC
TRBV7-9,-,-,TRBJ2-1,CASSEGIEQFF,TGTGCCAGCAGCGAGGGAATTGAGCAGTTCTTC
TRBV7-2,-,-,TRBJ2-1,CASSSAVAPPEFF,TGTGCCAGCAGCTCGGCGGTAGCGCCTCCGGAGTTCTTC
TRBV27,-,-,TRBJ2-7,CASSLGGSLHYEQYF,TGTGCCAGCAGTTTAGGGGGATCACTCCACTACGAGCAGTACTTC
TRBV16,-,few,TRBJ2-5,CASSQSGEQETQYF,TGTGCCAGCAGTCAATCAGGGGAGCAAGAGACCCAGTACTTC
TRBV6-2/TRBV6-3,TRBD2,few,TRBJ2-3,CASSRLLAGRTDTQYF,TGTGCCAGCAGCCGCCTCCTAGCGGGACGCACAGATACGCAGTATTTT
TRBV7-2,-,once,TRBJ2-5,CASSLMRMGAGETQYF,TGTGCCAGCAGCTTAATGAGGATGGGGGCCGGGGAGACCCAGTACTTC
TRBV12-3/TRBV12-4,-,-,TRBJ2-3,CASSPWIAAGTDTQYF,TGTGCCAGCAGTCCTTGGATAGCGGCGGGCACAGATACGCAGTATTTT
TRBV20-1,TRBD1,few,TRBJ1-5,CSAANPGTGDGQPQHF,TGCAGTGCAGCAAACCCCGGGACAGGGGACGGTCAGCCCCAGCATTTT
TRBV12-3/TRBV12-4,-,-,TRBJ1-2,CASSILLATYGYTF,TGTGCCAGCAGTATCCTCCTTGCTACCTATGGCTACACCTTC
TRBV27,-,few,TRBJ2-1,CASSFPGVEQFF,TGTGCCAGCAGTTTCCCCGGGGTTGAGCAGTTCTTC
TRBV12-3/TRBV12-4,TRBD2,few,TRBJ2-5,CASSLAPRREGETQYF,TGTGCCAGCAGTTTAGCGCCGCGGCGGGAGGGAGAGACCCAGTACTTC
TRBV6-6,TRBD2,-,TRBJ2-5,CASSYPGGAGAKETQYF,TGTGCCAGCAGTTATCCAGGAGGAGCGGGAGCGAAAGAGACCCAGTACTTC
TRBV12-3/TRBV12-4,TRBD1,few,TRBJ2-5,CASRPTGAQETQYF,TGTGCCAGCAGGCCGACAGGGGCCCAAGAGACCCAGTACTTC
TRBV7-2,-,-,TRBJ2-7,CASSYRDSAYEQYF,TGTGCCAGCAGCTACAGGGACTCGGCCTACGAGCAGTACTTC
TRBV10-3,-,-,TRBJ2-3,CAISRDSTDTQYF,TGTGCCATCAGCAGGGACAGCACAGATACGCAGTATTTT
TRBV7-8,TRBD1,-,TRBJ2-1,CASSLRDRGLDYNEQFF,TGTGCCAGCAGCCTGAGAGACAGGGGGCTGGACTACAATGAGCAGTTCTTC
TRBV13,-,-,TRBJ2-5,CASSPPAGQQQETQYF,TGTGCCAGCAGCCCCCCCGCGGGACAGCAACAAGAGACCCAGTACTTC
TRBV7-8,TRBD1,-,TRBJ1-2,CASSGSRATGIYGYTF,TGTGCCAGCAGCGGAAGCCGTGCGACAGGGATCTATGGCTACACCTTC
TRBV6-1,TRBD1,-,TRBJ2-7,CAGSTGQGVHEQYF,TGTGCCGGCAGTACGGGACAGGGAGTCCACGAGCAGTACTTC
TRBV29-1,TRBD1,-,TRBJ2-4,CSARRTGAKNIQYF,TGCAGCGCACGGCGGACAGGGGCTAAAAACATTCAGTACTTC
TRBV7-6,TRBD2,-,TRBJ2-3,CASSLTRGGYSLSTDTQYF,TGTGCCAGCAGCTTAACCCGGGGGGGCTACTCCCTCAGCACAGATACGCAGTATTTT
TRBV27,TRBD2,few,TRBJ2-1,CASSYGGVSYNEQFF,TGTGCCAGCAGTTATGGGGGGGTCTCCTACAATGAGCAGTTCTTC
TRBV6-1,-,-,TRBJ2-1,CASRGGIETNEQFF,TGTGCCAGCAGGGGCGGGATAGAAACCAATGAGCAGTTCTTC
TRBV28,-,few,TRBJ2-3,CASSPREGRSTDTQYF,TGTGCCAGCAGTCCCCGAGAGGGGAGGAGCACAGATACGCAGTATTTT
TRBV27,TRBD1,-,TRBJ2-2,CASSARPGQAPGELFF,TGTGCCAGCAGTGCCCGACCGGGACAGGCACCCGGGGAGCTGTTTTTT
TRBV5-8,-,few,TRBJ2-5,CASSPRDPGLTQYF,TGTGCCAGCAGCCCCCGGGACCCTGGTCTGACCCAGTACTTC
TRBV5-1,TRBD2,few,TRBJ2-1,CASSPGLDVYNEQFF,TGCGCCAGCAGCCCGGGACTAGACGTCTACAATGAGCAGTTCTTC
TRBV7-8,TRBD1,-,TRBJ1-2,CASSFQPTGDGYTF,TGTGCCAGCAGTTTCCAACCAACAGGGGATGGCTACACCTTC
TRBV7-3,TRBD2,-,TRBJ2-5,CASSLGVLAGGPGETQYF,TGTGCCAGCAGCTTAGGGGTACTAGCGGGAGGGCCAGGGGAGACCCAGTACTTC
TRBV19,-,-,TRBJ2-7,CASREGGPYEQYF,TGTGCCAGTAGGGAGGGAGGCCCCTACGAGCAGTACTTC
TRBV5-1,TRBD1,-,TRBJ2-7,CASSLEWDRRPYEQYF,TGCGCCAGCAGCTTGGAATGGGACAGGAGACCCTACGAGCAGTACTTC
TRBV7-9,-,many,TRBJ2-7,CASSKAGGDEQYF,TGTGCCAGCAGCAAGGCCGGCGGGGACGAGCAGTACTTC
TRBV7-9,TRBD1,few,TRBJ2-5,CASSPWTGSQETQYF,TGTGCCAGCAGCCCCTGGACAGGCTCCCAAGAGACCCAGTACTTC
TRBV7-6,-,-,TRBJ1-5,CASSPLVGQPQHF,TGTGCCAGCAGCCCCCTCGTCGGTCAGCCCCAGCATTTT
TRBV5-1,-,once,TRBJ2-1,CASSLNPQAGNEQFF,TGCGCCAGCAGCTTGAATCCGCAGGCGGGGAATGAGCAGTTCTTC
TRBV12-3/TRBV12-4,-,-,TRBJ2-1,CASSLAGSSTGEQFF,TGTGCCAGCAGTTTAGCGGGGTCTAGTACCGGTGAGCAGTTCTTC
TRBV5-5,-,-,TRBJ1-1,CASNRDLNTEAFF,TGTGCCAGCAATCGGGATTTGAACACTGAAGCTTTCTTT
TRBV7-9,TRBD2,-,TRBJ2-7,CASSSGTRDRYEQYF,TGTGCCAGCAGCTCCGGGACTAGGGATCGCTACGAGCAGTACTTC
TRBV13,-,once,TRBJ2-1,CASSLGRRDNEQFF,TGTGCCAGCAGCTTAGGACGGAGAGACAATGAGCAGTTCTTC
TRBV5-1,TRBD2,-,TRBJ2-1,CASIAGGNNEQFF,TGCGCCAGCATAGCGGGAGGGAACAATGAGCAGTTCTTC
TRBV5-1,TRBD2,once,TRBJ2-3,CASSLSRTSGRAGDTQYF,TGCGCCAGCAGCTTGAGCAGGACTAGCGGGAGGGCTGGAGATACGCAGTATTTT
TRBV20-1,-,-,TRBJ1-2,CSARATAHLGNIDYTF,TGCAGTGCTAGAGCGACGGCACATTTGGGGAATATTGACTACACCTTC
TRBV10-3,TRBD2,-,TRBJ2-7,CAISEAGSGRPHEQYF,TGTGCCATAAGTGAAGCCGGTAGCGGGAGGCCCCACGAGCAGTACTTC